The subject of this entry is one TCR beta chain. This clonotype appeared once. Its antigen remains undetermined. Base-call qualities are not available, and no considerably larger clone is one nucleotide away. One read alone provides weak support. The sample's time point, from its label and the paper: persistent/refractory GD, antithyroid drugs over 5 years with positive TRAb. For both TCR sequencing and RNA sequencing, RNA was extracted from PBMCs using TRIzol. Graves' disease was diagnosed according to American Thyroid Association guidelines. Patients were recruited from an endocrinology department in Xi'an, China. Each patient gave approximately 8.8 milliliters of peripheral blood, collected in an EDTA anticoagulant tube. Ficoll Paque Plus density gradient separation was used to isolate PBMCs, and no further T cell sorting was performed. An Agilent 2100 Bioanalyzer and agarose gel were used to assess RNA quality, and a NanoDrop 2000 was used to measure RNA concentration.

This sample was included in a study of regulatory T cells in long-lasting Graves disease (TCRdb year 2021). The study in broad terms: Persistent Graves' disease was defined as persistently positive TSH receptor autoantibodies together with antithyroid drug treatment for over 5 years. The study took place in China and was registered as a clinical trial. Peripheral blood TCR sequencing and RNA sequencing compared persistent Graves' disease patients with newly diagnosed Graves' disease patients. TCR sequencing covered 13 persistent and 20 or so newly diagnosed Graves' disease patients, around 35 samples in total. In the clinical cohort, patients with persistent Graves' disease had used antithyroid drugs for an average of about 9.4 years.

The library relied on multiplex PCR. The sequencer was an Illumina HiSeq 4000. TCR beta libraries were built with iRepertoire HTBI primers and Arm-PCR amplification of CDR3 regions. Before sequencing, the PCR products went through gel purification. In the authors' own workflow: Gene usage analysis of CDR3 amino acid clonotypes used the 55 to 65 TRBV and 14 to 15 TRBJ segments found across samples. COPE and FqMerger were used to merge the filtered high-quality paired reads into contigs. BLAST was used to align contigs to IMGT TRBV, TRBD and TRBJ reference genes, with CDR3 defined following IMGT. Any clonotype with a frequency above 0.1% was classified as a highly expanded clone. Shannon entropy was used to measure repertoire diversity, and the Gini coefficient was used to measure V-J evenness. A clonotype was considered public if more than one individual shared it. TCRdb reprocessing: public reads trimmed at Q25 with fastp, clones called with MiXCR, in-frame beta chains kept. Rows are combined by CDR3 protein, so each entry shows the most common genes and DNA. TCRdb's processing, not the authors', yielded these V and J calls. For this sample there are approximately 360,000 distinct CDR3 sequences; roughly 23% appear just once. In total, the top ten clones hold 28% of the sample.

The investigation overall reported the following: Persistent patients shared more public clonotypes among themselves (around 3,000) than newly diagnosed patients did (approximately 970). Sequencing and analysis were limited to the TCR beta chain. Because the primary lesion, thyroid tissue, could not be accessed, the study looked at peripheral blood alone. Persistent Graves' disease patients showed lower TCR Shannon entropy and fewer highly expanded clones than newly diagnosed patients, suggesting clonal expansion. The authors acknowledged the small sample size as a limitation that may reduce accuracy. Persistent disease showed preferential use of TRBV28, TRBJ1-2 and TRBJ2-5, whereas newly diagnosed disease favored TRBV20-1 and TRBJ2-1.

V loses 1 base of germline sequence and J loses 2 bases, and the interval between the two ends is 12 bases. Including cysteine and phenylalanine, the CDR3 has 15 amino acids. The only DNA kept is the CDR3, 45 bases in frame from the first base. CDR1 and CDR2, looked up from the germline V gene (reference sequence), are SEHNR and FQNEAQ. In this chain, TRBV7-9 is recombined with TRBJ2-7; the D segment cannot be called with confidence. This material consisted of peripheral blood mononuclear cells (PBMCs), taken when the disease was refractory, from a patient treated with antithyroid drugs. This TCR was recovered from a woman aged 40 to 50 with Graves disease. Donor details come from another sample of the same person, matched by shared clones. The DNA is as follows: TGTGCCAGCAGCTTAGGCGATCTTATAACCTACGAGCAGTACTTC. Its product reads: CASSLGDLITYEQYF.